Below, 32 T cell receptor beta chains from the same sample are listed, as sequenced in a study of CD8 T cells in ankylosing spondylitis. Their recognized antigens are unknown. General study findings and limits: A TCR beta motif made of eight highly homologous variants seemed typical of ankylosing spondylitis blood.

TCRdb re-called the 5' RACE reads with MiXCR, one entry per CDR3 protein. The sample holds some 840,000 distinct CDR3 sequences; about an eighth are singletons and the top ten take about 0.5%. The specimen sequenced was blood, either unsorted or a sorted T cell fraction (not recorded which). These TCRs come from a male donor with ankylosing spondylitis.

V and J are TRBV20-1 and TRBJ2-5; TRBD2 matches 7 bases. The CDR3 covers 12 residues. With 5 bases clipped from V and 4 bases from J, the junction kept 4 bases outside the gene matches. Germline V gene sequence: CDR1 DFQATT, CDR2 SNEGSKA (reference sequence). CDR3 nucleotide sequence: TGCAGTGCTCCCCGCGGGAGAGAGACCCAGTACTTC. Protein: CSAPRGRETQYF.

The rearrangement links TRBV27 to TRBJ2-3; D unclear. Germline V CDR1 and CDR2: MNHEY, SMNVEV (reference sequence). The CDR3 loop spans 13 amino acids. V was shortened by 5 bases and J by 4 bases, with 10 bases between the two germline ends. CDR3 amino acids: CASSAPSSDTQYF. DNA of the CDR3: TGTGCCAGCAGTGCTCCTAGTTCAGATACGCAGTATTTT.

The chain combines TRBV20-1 with TRBJ1-2; 10 bases are shared with TRBD1. The trim removed 6 bases at V and 5 bases at J, leaving 15 bases unmatched. The CDR3 totals 16 residues. CDR1 and CDR2 (germline): DFQATT, SNEGSKA (reference sequence). CDR3 loop: CSAYTGTGVSVYGYTF. The CDR3 DNA is TGCAGTGCATACACCGGGACAGGGGTCTCGGTATATGGCTACACCTTC.

This chain links TRBV29-1 with TRBJ2-5; 9 bases align to TRBD1. With 6 bases clipped from V and 2 bases from J, the junction kept 16 bases outside the gene matches. CDR1 is SQVTM and CDR2 is ANQGSEA in the germline V gene. The CDR3 totals 17 residues. The CDR3 region is CSVAGTGNLSRQETQYF. DNA of the CDR3: TGCAGCGTCGCCGGGACAGGGAATCTCAGCCGACAAGAGACCCAGTACTTC.

This clonotype was recorded a few times. The V gene is TRBV6-5, the J gene TRBJ2-3, with 7 bases lining up with TRBD2. Germline lookup yields CDR1 MNHEY and CDR2 SVGAGI. V was pared by 4 bases and J by 0 bases, with 13 bases of the junction left unmatched. This CDR3 region has 18 residues. The chain's CDR3 is CASSSPTTAGLSTDTQYF. DNA of the CDR3: TGTGCCAGCAGTTCACCCACAACAGCGGGGTTAAGCACAGATACGCAGTATTTT.

In this sample, this clonotype turned up many times. The rearrangement links TRBV6-2 or TRBV6-3 to TRBJ2-3; no definite D call. Looked up from germline, CDR1 is MNHEY and CDR2 is SVGEGT. This CDR3 comprises 12 residues. The V and J ends lost 4 bases and 5 bases respectively, with 7 bases between them. The chain's CDR3 is CASSSRIDTQYF. CDR3 nucleotide sequence: TGTGCCAGCAGTTCCCGCATAGATACGCAGTATTTT.

This clonotype has just a few counts. The V and J genes are TRBV7-6 and TRBJ2-1, with TRBD2 matching over 10 bases. The CDR3 has 18 amino acids. Trimming cost V 8 bases and J 9 bases; bases outside gene matches: 22. The germline V gene has CDR1 SGHVS and CDR2 FNYEAQ. CDR3 nucleotide sequence: TGTGCCAGCCGCCGGGTTAGCGGGAGGTTAAAAACCGACGGTGAGCAGTTCTTC. Translation: CASRRVSGRLKTDGEQFF.

This clonotype has at least ten counts. V is TRBV20-1 and J is TRBJ1-1; 7 bases are shared with TRBD1. CDR3 length: 11 residues. The V gene end was trimmed by 3 bases and the J gene end by 8 bases; junction bases not matched to a gene: 3. From germline, CDR1 is DFQATT and CDR2 SNEGSKA (reference sequence). The CDR3: CSARRDREAFF. CDR3 nucleotides: TGCAGTGCTAGGAGGGACAGAGAAGCTTTCTTT.

At least ten counts were recorded for this clonotype. The chain employs TRBV5-1 and TRBJ2-2, with 8 bases aligning to TRBD1. Trimming cost V 4 bases and J 2 bases; bases outside gene matches: 7. Germline V gene lookup returns CDR1 SGHRS and CDR2 YFSETQ. CDR3 length: 16 amino acids. CDR3: CASSPRTGYNTGELFF. CDR3 nucleotides: TGCGCCAGCAGCCCAAGGACAGGGTACAACACCGGGGAGCTGTTTTTT. Supplemented by reference TRBV5-1 and TRBJ2-2, the full variable domain reads KAGVTQTPRYLIKTRGQQVTLSCSPISGHRSVSWYQQTPGQGLQFLFEYFSETQRNKGNFPGRFSGRQFSNSRSEMNVSTLELGDSALYLCASSPRTGYNTGELFFGEGSRLTVL.

In its sample, this clonotype was seen a few times. This chain connects TRBV12-3 or TRBV12-4 to TRBJ1-2; D ambiguous. The CDR3 sequence is 12 residues long. With 6 bases removed from V and 8 bases from J, the gap between germline ends came to 13 bases. CDR3 bases: TGTGCCAGCAGCCTGACCACCGGAGGCTACACCTTC. Its protein product is CASSLTTGGYTF.

This clonotype appeared a few times. CDR3 sequence (DNA): TGCGCCAGCAGCCGCGAGGCCGCCTCCTACGAGCAGTACTTC. This codes for CASSREAASYEQYF. The chain uses TRBV4-3 and TRBJ2-7; no clear D gene. Trimming left V 4 bases short and J 0 bases short, with 10 bases between. This CDR3 is 14 amino acids long. The germline V gene encodes CDR1 LGHNA and CDR2 YSLEER.

The chain has TRBV12-3 or TRBV12-4 and TRBJ2-7, with a weak D call TRBD2 (5 bases). The length of the CDR3 is 14 residues. Trimming shortened V by 3 bases and J by 7 bases, and 16 bases separated the two germline ends. CDR3 nucleotide sequence: TGTGCCAGCAGTTTGAGGGATAGGTCGGGAGAGCAGTACTTC. Amino acids: CASSLRDRSGEQYF.

This clonotype was seen more than once but under ten times. J is TRBJ1-2 and V is TRBV6-5; D is perhaps TRBD1 (5 bases). Germline-derived CDR1 and CDR2 are MNHEY and SVGAGI. This CDR3 has 15 amino acids. Trimming took off 3 bases at V and 3 bases at J, with 14 bases between the two ends. CDR3 amino acids: CASSYFGRGDYGYTF. The CDR3 region has the DNA TGTGCCAGCAGTTATTTCGGTCGAGGGGACTATGGCTACACCTTC.

This clonotype was seen a handful of times. The rearrangement joins TRBV6-5 to TRBJ2-3; D not certain. The CDR3 runs to 15 residues. V lost 0 bases to trimming and J lost 4 bases, with 11 bases between them. The V gene's germline CDR1 is MNHEY and CDR2 SVGAGI. CDR3 nucleotides: TGTGCCAGCAGTTACTCGACTTTTGGCCCAGATACGCAGTATTTT. Protein sequence: CASSYSTFGPDTQYF.

In this sample, this clonotype turned up a few times. The CDR3 bases are TGTGCCAGCACTGACTATGTGAAGGTCGAGCAGTACTTC. Encoded protein: CASTDYVKVEQYF. This chain connects TRBV2 to TRBJ2-7, with TRBD2 as a possible D gene (5 bases). V gave up 7 bases and J gave up 6 bases, with 16 bases separating them. Germline CDR1 and CDR2: SNHLY and FYNNEI. CDR3 size: 13 residues.

This clonotype was counted between two and nine times. The CDR3 DNA sequence: TGCGCCAGCAGCGCCACAGTAGAAGAGACCCAGTACTTC. Amino acid sequence: CASSATVEETQYF. The J gene is TRBJ2-5, the V gene TRBV5-1; D not resolved. From germline, CDR1 is SGHRS and CDR2 YFSETQ. The CDR3 covers 13 residues. V was pared by 4 bases and J by 3 bases, with 10 bases between.

This clonotype showed up just once. V usage is TRBV9 and J usage is TRBJ2-1, with TRBD1 matching 7 bases. CDR1 is SGDLS and CDR2 is YYNGEE in the germline V gene. This CDR3 has 15 amino acids. The junction had 8 bases not matched to a gene; V was cut back by 5 bases and J by 3 bases. This CDR3 is CASSFERQGYNEQFF. CDR3 bases: TGTGCCAGCAGTTTTGAGAGACAGGGCTACAATGAGCAGTTCTTC.

This clonotype showed up just a few times. The chain carries TRBV6-2 or TRBV6-3 and TRBJ1-2; 9 nucleotides agree with TRBD1. Germline trimming cut 8 bases from V and 4 bases from J; bases unmatched to any gene: 11. Germline V CDR1 and CDR2: MNHEY, SVGEGT. This CDR3 contains 15 residues. The CDR3 protein is CASVTAGTGRYGYTF. In DNA, the CDR3 is TGTGCCAGCGTTACCGCCGGGACAGGGCGCTATGGCTACACCTTC.

This clonotype was counted at least ten times. The rearrangement joins TRBV7-8 to TRBJ2-1; TRBD2 aligns across 8 bases. With 6 bases clipped from V and 6 bases from J, the junction kept 10 bases outside the gene matches. Germline loops: CDR1 SGHVS, CDR2 FQNEAQ. This CDR3 is built from 15 residues. The CDR3 DNA reads TGTGCCAGCAGTCCCGGACTAGCTCTACCCAATGAGCAGTTCTTC. Its protein is CASSPGLALPNEQFF.

J is TRBJ1-1 and V is TRBV28; D gene ambiguous. Trimming took off 6 bases at V and 5 bases at J, with 19 bases between the two ends. The CDR3 is made up of 15 amino acids. Germline V lookup: CDR1 MDHEN, CDR2 SYDVKM. The CDR3 reads CASSLADAGWTEAFF. The CDR3 nucleotides are TGTGCCAGCAGCCTGGCGGACGCCGGGTGGACTGAAGCTTTCTTT.

This clonotype has ten or more counts. The V gene is TRBV29-1, the J gene TRBJ2-1, with TRBD2 identical over 14 bases. The V gene end was trimmed by 6 bases and the J gene end by 0 bases; junction bases not matched to a gene: 4. This CDR3 is built from 16 residues. CDR1 SQVTM and CDR2 ANQGSEA come from the germline V gene. CDR3 DNA: TGCAGCGTAGGGACTAGCGGGGGCCACTCCTACAATGAGCAGTTCTTC. Its translation: CSVGTSGGHSYNEQFF.

This chain joins TRBV7-9 and TRBJ1-2; possible D gene TRBD1, 5 bases. The CDR3 totals 14 residues. Per the germline V gene, CDR1 is SEHNR and CDR2 is FQNEAQ (reference sequence). Trimming shortened V by 5 bases and J by 8 bases, and 18 bases separated the two germline ends. CDR3 loop: CASSPPDRGLGYTF. In DNA form, the CDR3 reads TGTGCCAGCAGCCCCCCGGACCGGGGCCTAGGCTACACCTTC.

The V and J genes are TRBV28 and TRBJ2-7; 11 bases are shared with TRBD2. In germline, CDR1 is MDHEN, CDR2 SYDVKM. The ends lost 4 bases at V and 3 bases at J; junction bases unmatched: 8. The CDR3 has 16 amino acids. CDR3 bases: TGTGCCAGCAGTTCCCTAACTAGCGGGAGTATCTACGAGCAGTACTTC. The encoded protein is CASSSLTSGSIYEQYF.

This clonotype was counted many times. This rearrangement joins TRBV20-1 to TRBJ1-3; no definite D call. The germline CDR1 and CDR2 sequences are DFQATT and SNEGSKA (reference sequence). The CDR3 length is 14 residues. CDR3 DNA: TGCAGCGTAGAAGACATCCCCTCCGGAAACACCATATATTTT. Translation gives CSVEDIPSGNTIYF.

V is TRBV28 and J is TRBJ2-2; D gene unclear. The V gene lost 7 bases and the J gene lost 6 bases, with 24 bases spanning the gap. The germline gives CDR1 MDHEN, CDR2 SYDVKM. CDR3 length: 17 amino acids. The CDR3, as DNA: TGTGCCAGCACCCGATCCTTCGGCGTCGCCGGCGCCGGGGAGCTGTTTTTT. It specifies CASTRSFGVAGAGELFF.

In this sample, this clonotype turned up a few times. The rearrangement joins TRBV10-3 to TRBJ2-7, with D uncertain. CDR1 is ENHRY and CDR2 is SYGVKD in the germline V gene. The CDR3 has 12 residues. Deletions cut 0 bases from V and 6 bases from J, with 6 bases between. CDR3 DNA sequence: TGTGCCATCAGTGAGTCTAATCCCGAGCAGTACTTC. The encoded protein is CAISESNPEQYF.

This clonotype has only a few counts. The V and J genes are TRBV20-1 and TRBJ1-1, with 7 nucleotides matching TRBD1. The CDR3 sequence is 14 residues long. Unmatched junction bases numbered 8, after V lost 6 bases and J lost 1 base. CDR1 is DFQATT and CDR2 is SNEGSKA in the germline V gene (reference sequence). The CDR3 is CSAPKTGTNTEAFF. CDR3 nucleotides: TGCAGTGCCCCCAAGACAGGGACGAACACTGAAGCTTTCTTT.

The rearrangement links TRBV12-3 or TRBV12-4 to TRBJ2-3; 11 positions match TRBD2. This CDR3 has 13 residues. V shed 6 bases, J shed 7 bases, and the junction held 3 bases outside the gene matches. The CDR3 loop is CASSRTSGYTQYF. In DNA form, the CDR3 reads TGTGCCAGCAGCCGGACTAGCGGGTATACGCAGTATTTT.

The count of this clonotype is one. The chain has TRBV5-1 and TRBJ1-4; weak D call: TRBD1 (6 bases). From germline, CDR1 is SGHRS and CDR2 YFSETQ. Trimming pared 5 bases from V and 8 bases from J, leaving 22 bases between. The CDR3 runs to 16 residues. The CDR3 reads CASSRDRTTEGEKLFF. The DNA for the CDR3 is TGCGCCAGCAGTAGAGACAGGACTACCGAAGGGGAAAAACTGTTTTTT.

This rearrangement joins TRBV5-1 to TRBJ2-1, with 7 bases identical to TRBD1. Germline V gene data show CDR1 as SGHRS and CDR2 as YFSETQ. CDR3 size: 13 residues. V was pared by 3 bases and J by 8 bases, with 5 bases of the junction left unmatched. The CDR3 DNA is TGCGCCAGCAGCTGGCTAGGGGGCGATGAGCAGTTCTTC. Its protein is CASSWLGGDEQFF. Variable domain in full (rest from reference TRBV5-1 and TRBJ2-1): KAGVTQTPRYLIKTRGQQVTLSCSPISGHRSVSWYQQTPGQGLQFLFEYFSETQRNKGNFPGRFSGRQFSNSRSEMNVSTLELGDSALYLCASSWLGGDEQFFGPGTRLTVL.

This clonotype was picked up a small number of times. The chain carries TRBV5-1 and TRBJ2-3; possibly TRBD2 for D (6 bases). Trimming stripped 4 bases from V and 2 bases from J, with 14 bases between. The length of the CDR3 is 15 residues. The germline CDR1 and CDR2 sequences are SGHRS and YFSETQ. CDR3 loop: CASSVLLDYTDTQYF. The CDR3 DNA sequence: TGCGCCAGCAGCGTTCTACTGGACTACACAGATACGCAGTATTTT.

This rearrangement joins TRBV12-3 or TRBV12-4 to TRBJ2-4; D is tentatively TRBD1 or TRBD2 (5 bases each). Between the trimmed V and J ends, which lost 5 bases and 15 bases, there was a span of 14 bases. The CDR3 covers 11 residues. For the CDR3, the DNA is TGTGCCAGCAGTCTCGGGGCCACCCGGTACTTC. Encoded protein: CASSLGATRYF.